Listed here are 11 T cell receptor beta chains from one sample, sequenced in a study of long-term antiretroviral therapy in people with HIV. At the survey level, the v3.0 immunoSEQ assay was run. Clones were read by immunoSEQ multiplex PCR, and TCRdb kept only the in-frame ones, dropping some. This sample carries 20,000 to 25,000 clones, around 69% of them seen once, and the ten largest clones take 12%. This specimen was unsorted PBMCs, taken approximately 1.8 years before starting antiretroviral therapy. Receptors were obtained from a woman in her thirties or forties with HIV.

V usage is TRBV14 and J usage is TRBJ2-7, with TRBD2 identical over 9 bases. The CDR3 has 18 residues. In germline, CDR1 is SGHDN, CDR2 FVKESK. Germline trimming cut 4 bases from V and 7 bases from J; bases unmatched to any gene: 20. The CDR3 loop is CASSRSEGTSRRDWEQYF. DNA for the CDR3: TGTGCCAGCAGCCGGTCAGAGGGGACTAGCCGGAGAGATTGGGAGCAGTACTTC. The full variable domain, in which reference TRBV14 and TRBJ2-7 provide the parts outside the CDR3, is EAGVTQFPSHSVIEKGQTVTLRCDPISGHDNLYWYRRVMGKEIKFLLHFVKESKQDESGMPNNRFLAERTGGTYSTLKVQPAELEDSGVYFCASSRSEGTSRRDWEQYFGPGTRLTVT.

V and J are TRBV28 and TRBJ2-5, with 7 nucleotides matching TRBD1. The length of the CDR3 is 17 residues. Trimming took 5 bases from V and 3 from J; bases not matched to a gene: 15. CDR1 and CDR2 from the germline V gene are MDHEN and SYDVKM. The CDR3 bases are TGTGCCAGCAGTCCCTATACTTTCGGACAGGAAGAAGAGACCCAGTACTTC. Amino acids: CASSPYTFGQEEETQYF.

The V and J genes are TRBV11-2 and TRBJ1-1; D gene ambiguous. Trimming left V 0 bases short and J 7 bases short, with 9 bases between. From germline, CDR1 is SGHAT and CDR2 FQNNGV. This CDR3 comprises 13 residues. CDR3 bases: TGTGCCAGCAGCTTAGAGCGACAACTTGAAGCTTTCTTT. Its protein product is CASSLERQLEAFF.

CDR3 nucleotide sequence: TGTGCCAGCAGCTTGAACAGGGTCGGCCCTGGAAACACCATATATTTT. This codes for CASSLNRVGPGNTIYF. This chain joins TRBV11-2 and TRBJ1-3; a weak D match, TRBD1 (6 bases). Trimming took off 3 bases at V and 2 bases at J, with 14 bases between the two ends. Per germline, CDR1 SGHAT and CDR2 FQNNGV. This CDR3 is built from 16 residues.

The CDR3 loop is CASSQDRGTDYEQYF. The CDR3 region has the DNA TGTGCCAGCAGCCAAGATCGGGGGACAGACTACGAGCAGTACTTC. This chain joins TRBV4-2 and TRBJ2-7, with D tentatively TRBD1 (7 bases). The germline V gene has CDR1 LGHNA and CDR2 YNFKEQ. V lost 0 bases and J 3 bases, leaving 12 bases between the germline ends. The CDR3 totals 15 residues.

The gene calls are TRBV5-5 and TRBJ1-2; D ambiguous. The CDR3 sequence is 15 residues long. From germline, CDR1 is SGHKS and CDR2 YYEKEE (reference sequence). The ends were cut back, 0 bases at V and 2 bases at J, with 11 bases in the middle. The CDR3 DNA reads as TGTGCCAGCAGCTTGGCAAGAGGCGCCAACTATGGCTACACCTTC. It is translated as CASSLARGANYGYTF.

The CDR3 is CASSPTTGTGELFF. CDR3 sequence (DNA): TGTGCCAGCAGCCCGACGACAGGGACCGGGGAGCTGTTTTTT. The rearrangement links TRBV7-9 to TRBJ2-2; 7 bases match TRBD1. The CDR3 runs 14 residues. CDR1 is SEHNR and CDR2 is FQNEAQ in the germline V gene (reference sequence). Germline trimming cut 5 bases from V and 5 bases from J; bases unmatched to any gene: 5. Supplemented by reference TRBV7-9 and TRBJ2-2, the full variable domain reads DTGVSQNPRHKITKRGQNVTFRCDPISEHNRLYWYRQTLGQGPEFLTYFQNEAQLEKSRLLSDRFSAERPKGSFSTLEIQRTEQGDSAMYLCASSPTTGTGELFFGEGSRLTVL.

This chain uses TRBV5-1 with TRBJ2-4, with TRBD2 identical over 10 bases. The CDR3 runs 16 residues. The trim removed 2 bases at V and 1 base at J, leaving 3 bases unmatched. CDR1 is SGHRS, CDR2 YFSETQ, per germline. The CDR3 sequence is CASSFEREGAKNIQYF. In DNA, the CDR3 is TGCGCCAGCAGCTTTGAGCGGGAGGGGGCCAAAAACATTCAGTACTTC.

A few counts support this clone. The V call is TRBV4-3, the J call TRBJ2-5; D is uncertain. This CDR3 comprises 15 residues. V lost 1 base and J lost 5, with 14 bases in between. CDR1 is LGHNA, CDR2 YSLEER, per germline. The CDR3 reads CASSQGARIGETQYF. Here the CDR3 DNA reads TGCGCCAGCAGCCAAGGGGCCCGAATCGGGGAGACCCAGTACTTC.

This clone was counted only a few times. The CDR3 reads CASSITTESSEQYF. The CDR3 DNA reads TGTGCCAGCAGCATAACGACAGAGAGTAGCGAGCAGTACTTC. The V and J genes are TRBV13 and TRBJ2-7, with TRBD1 as a possible D gene (5 bases). The germline V and J ends were trimmed by 5 bases and 6 bases, with 17 bases remaining between them. The CDR3 covers 14 residues. Germline CDR1 is PRHDT and CDR2 is FYEKMQ (reference sequence).

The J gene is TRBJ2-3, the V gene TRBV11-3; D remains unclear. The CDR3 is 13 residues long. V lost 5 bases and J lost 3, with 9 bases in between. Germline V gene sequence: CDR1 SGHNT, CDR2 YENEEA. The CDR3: CASSPQTTDTQYF. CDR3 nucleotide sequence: TGTGCCAGCAGCCCCCAGACGACAGATACGCAGTATTTT. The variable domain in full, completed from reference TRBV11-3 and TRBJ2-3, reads EAGVVQSPRYKIIEKKQPVAFWCNPISGHNTLYWYLQNLGQGPELLIRYENEEAVDDSQLPKDRFSAERLKGVDSTLKIQPAELGDSAVYLCASSPQTTDTQYFGPGTRLTVL.